This TCR beta chain emerged from a study of CD8 T cells in Susac syndrome. Sequencing of TCR beta covered CD8+ and CD4+ T cells obtained from blood. The multiple sclerosis control group comprised treatment-naive patients with stable or active relapsing-remitting disease. TEMRA cells were enriched by FACS, and CD4+ and CD8+ T cells were negatively isolated. Germline CDR1 and CDR2: DFQATT and SNEGSKA (reference sequence). The CDR3 sequence is 14 residues long. Trimming pared 5 bases from V and 10 bases from J, leaving 21 bases between. Random-hexamer reverse transcription was applied to roughly 0.5 to 1 ug RNA. By means of immunoSEQ multiplex PCR, TCR beta CDR3 spanning 54 Vbeta and 13 Jbeta underwent amplification. MiXCR was run by TCRdb on the immunoSEQ multiplex PCR reads, yielding one entry per CDR3 protein. The table has roughly 330,000 distinct CDR3 sequences, about 90% seen once.

The chain carries TRBV20-1 and TRBJ2-1, with D unresolved. The TCR was taken from a human donor with multiple sclerosis. Sequencing was carried out using CD4+ T cells from PBMCs. CDR3 amino acids: CSAYKSLAGGEQFF. CDR3 DNA sequence: TGCAGTGCTTATAAAAGCTTAGCAGGTGGGGAGCAGTTCTTC.